The 13 T cell receptor beta chains listed next were all sequenced from one sample in a study of early T cells in non-severe SARS-CoV-2 infection. TCRdb re-derived calls from the 5' RACE reads in MiXCR, one entry per CDR3 protein. The repertoire holds 87,000 or so distinct CDR3 sequences, with roughly an eighth as singletons. The sample comprised whole blood. Source of these receptors: an adult who was a healthcare worker with PCR-confirmed SARS-CoV-2 infection or an uninfected control (not recorded which).

This clonotype has just a few counts. The rearrangement links TRBV19 to TRBJ2-3; no clear D gene. V lost 7 bases and J lost 1, with 12 bases in between. The CDR3 has 14 amino acids. Germline CDR1 reads LNHDA; CDR2 reads SQIVND (reference sequence). For the CDR3, the DNA is TGTGCCAGTACGGTTGGCTTCCGCACAGATACGCAGTATTTT. Its translation is CASTVGFRTDTQYF.

This clonotype was detected only a few times. The gene calls are TRBV6-4 and TRBJ2-2; D gene unclear. V lost 3 bases and J 6 bases, leaving 8 bases between the germline ends. Germline values: CDR1 MRHNA, CDR2 SNTAGT. The length of the CDR3 is 13 residues. The CDR3 spells CASSDQFPGELFF. In nucleotides, the CDR3 is TGTGCCAGCAGTGATCAGTTTCCCGGGGAGCTGTTTTTT.

A note on this clonotype: At one end the junction does not follow the germline gene, possibly because of a read error. This chain uses TRBV5-1 with TRBJ1-1; weak D call: TRBD1 (5 bases). This CDR3 has 13 amino acids. CDR1 is SGHRS, CDR2 YFSETQ, per germline. CDR3 in amino acids: CASSTRQNAEAFF. The CDR3 DNA is TGCGCCAGCAGCACCCGACAGAACGCTGAAGCTTTCTTT.

The chain couples TRBV20-1 to TRBJ2-5, with TRBD1 matching 8 bases. Germline V gene data show CDR1 as DFQATT and CDR2 as SNEGSKA (reference sequence). Losses at the gene ends were 5 bases for V and 1 base for J; bases not matched to a gene: 3. CDR3 length equals 13 residues. CDR3 DNA: TGCAGTGCTCTAGACAGGGGCCAAGAGACCCAGTACTTC. Its translation is CSALDRGQETQYF.

This chain joins TRBV29-1 and TRBJ2-2; TRBD2 agrees at 8 bases. CDR3 length: 15 amino acids. Looked up from germline, CDR1 is SQVTM and CDR2 is ANQGSEA. The junction had 6 bases not matched to a gene; V was cut back by 2 bases and J by 4 bases. The CDR3 region has the DNA TGCAGCGTTGAACGCGGGAGGCGTGGCACCGGGGAGCTGTTTTTT. It yields the protein CSVERGRRGTGELFF.

This clonotype was seen a few times. The chain couples TRBV3-1 to TRBJ2-1; TRBD2 agrees at 10 bases. V lost 0 bases to trimming and J lost 10 bases; unmatched junction nucleotides: 15. CDR1 is LGHDT, CDR2 YNNKEL, per germline (reference sequence). This CDR3 spans 18 amino acids. The CDR3: CASSQDPVRTSGVPEQFF. The CDR3 DNA reads as TGTGCCAGCAGCCAAGATCCAGTGAGGACTAGCGGTGTTCCGGAGCAGTTCTTC.

The rearrangement uses TRBV2 and TRBJ2-7; TRBD1 matches 7 bases. The J segment lost 2 bases and the V segment lost 5 bases, leaving 6 bases of the junction unmatched. The CDR3 is 14 amino acids. Per germline, CDR1 SNHLY and CDR2 FYNNEI. CDR3: CASSRQGNTYEQYF. CDR3 nucleotide sequence: TGTGCCAGCAGTCGACAGGGCAATACCTACGAGCAGTACTTC.

The V and J genes are TRBV4-1 and TRBJ2-2, with D possibly TRBD2 on 5 matching bases. The CDR3 runs 17 residues. Germline CDR1 reads MGHRA; CDR2 reads YSYEKL. With 3 bases removed from V and 7 bases from J, the gap between germline ends came to 21 bases. The CDR3 DNA reads as TGCGCCAGCAGCCACTCGAGGGCCAGACGAGAGCACGGGGAGCTGTTTTTT. The encoded protein is CASSHSRARREHGELFF.

The gene calls are TRBV20-1 and TRBJ2-2, with TRBD2 matching 14 bases. V lost 5 bases, J lost 9 bases, and 8 bases stayed unmatched. The germline CDR1 and CDR2 sequences are DFQATT and SNEGSKA (reference sequence). The CDR3 has 15 residues. The CDR3 DNA follows: TGCAGTGCTTCTCGACTAGCGGGAGGGATCAGGGAGCTGTTTTTT. Protein product: CSASRLAGGIRELFF.

The V call is TRBV6-1, the J call TRBJ2-1; D tentatively reads TRBD1 or TRBD2 (6 bases each). Germline CDR1 MNHNS, CDR2 SASEGT. The V gene lost 7 bases and the J gene lost 5 bases, with 18 bases spanning the gap. This CDR3 is built from 15 residues. The CDR3 loop is CASTRGTTLDNEQFF. The CDR3 DNA follows: TGTGCCAGCACCCGGGGGACAACTTTAGACAATGAGCAGTTCTTC.

The chain is built from TRBV20-1 and TRBJ2-5; D remains unclear. Trimming stripped 6 bases from V and 2 bases from J, with 16 bases between. The CDR3 contains 14 residues. Germline lookup yields CDR1 DFQATT and CDR2 SNEGSKA (reference sequence). CDR3 in DNA: TGCAGTGCGGATGACGCGGAGAGGCAAGAGACCCAGTACTTC. Amino acid sequence: CSADDAERQETQYF.

This rearrangement joins TRBV20-1 to TRBJ1-2; TRBD1 aligns across 8 bases. The CDR3 loop spans 14 amino acids. Germline V lookup: CDR1 DFQATT, CDR2 SNEGSKA (reference sequence). J was trimmed by 7 bases and V by 3 bases; bases with no gene match: 10. The CDR3, as DNA: TGCAGTGCTAGCCGGGGACAGGAGACGGGTGGCTACACCTTC. It yields the protein CSASRGQETGGYTF.

The V call is TRBV15, the J call TRBJ2-1; 9 nucleotides line up with TRBD2. After removal of 8 bases from V and 7 bases from J, the junction contained 12 bases not matched to a gene. Germline loops: CDR1 LNHNV, CDR2 YYDKDF (reference sequence). This CDR3 is built from 15 residues. For the CDR3, the DNA is TGTGCCACCGGACTGGGCGGGAGGGCCAGGAATGAGCAGTTCTTC. It yields the protein CATGLGGRARNEQFF.